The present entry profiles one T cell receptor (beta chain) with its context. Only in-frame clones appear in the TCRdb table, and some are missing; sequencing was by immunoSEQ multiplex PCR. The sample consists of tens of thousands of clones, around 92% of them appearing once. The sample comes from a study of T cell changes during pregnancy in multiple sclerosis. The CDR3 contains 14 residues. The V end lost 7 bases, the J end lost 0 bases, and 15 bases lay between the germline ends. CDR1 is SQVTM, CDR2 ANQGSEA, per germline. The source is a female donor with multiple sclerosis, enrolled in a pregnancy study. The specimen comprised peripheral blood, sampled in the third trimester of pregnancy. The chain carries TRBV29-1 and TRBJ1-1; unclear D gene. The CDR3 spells CSAGPLLLNTEAFF. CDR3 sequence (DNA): TGCAGCGCTGGCCCCCTTTTATTGAACACTGAAGCTTTCTTT.